Presented here are 15 T cell receptor beta chains from one specimen sequenced in a study of PD-1 blockade in classical Hodgkin lymphoma. All patients experienced relapse after autologous stem cell transplantation, and brentuximab vedotin exposure was variable. Assay used: immunoSEQ multiplex PCR; TCRdb lists only in-frame clones, some missing. This sample has about 22,000 clones, with roughly two thirds found just once. The specimen comprised peripheral blood mononuclear cells (PBMCs), sampled at baseline. The receptors were sampled from a human donor with classical Hodgkin lymphoma.

This chain links TRBV6-5 with TRBJ1-3, with unresolved D. Germline CDR1 MNHEY, CDR2 SVGAGI. V gave up 6 bases and J gave up 4 bases, with 7 bases separating them. The CDR3 covers 12 residues. CDR3: CASSPQGNTIYF. CDR3 DNA: TGTGCCAGCAGCCCCCAGGGAAACACCATATATTTT.

This clone occurred once. The J gene is TRBJ1-3, the V gene TRBV28, with D perhaps TRBD1 (5 bases). Germline V gene data show CDR1 as MDHEN and CDR2 as SYDVKM. This CDR3 is 15 amino acids long. Trimming removed 5 bases from V and 1 base from J, with 12 bases in between. This CDR3 reads CASSAGTLSGNTIYF. CDR3 DNA sequence: TGTGCCAGCAGTGCAGGGACGTTGTCTGGAAACACCATATATTTT.

The chain joins TRBV7-9 to TRBJ1-1; the D gene is possibly TRBD1 (6 bases). Trimming cost V 4 bases and J 0 bases, with 12 bases left between them. The CDR3 is 15 amino acids. Germline-derived CDR1 and CDR2 are SEHNR and FQNEAQ (reference sequence). The CDR3 coding sequence is TGTGCCAGCAGCTCGTCAGGGGCGATGAACACTGAAGCTTTCTTT. Amino acid sequence: CASSSSGAMNTEAFF. Full variable domain (outside the CDR3, taken from reference TRBV7-9 and TRBJ1-1): DTGVSQNPRHKITKRGQNVTFRCDPISEHNRLYWYRQTLGQGPEFLTYFQNEAQLEKSRLLSDRFSAERPKGSFSTLEIQRTEQGDSAMYLCASSSSGAMNTEAFFGQGTRLTVV.

The genes are TRBV5-5 and TRBJ1-5; the D gene is possibly TRBD1 (6 bases). V lost 0 bases and J lost 3, with 16 bases in between. CDR1 is SGHKS, CDR2 YYEKEE, per germline (reference sequence). This CDR3 has 17 amino acids. The CDR3 nucleotides are TGTGCCAGCAGCTTGGGCACCCACAGGGACGCCAATCAGCCCCAGCATTTT. Protein: CASSLGTHRDANQPQHF. The full variable domain, with the rest looked up from reference TRBV5-5 and TRBJ1-5, is DAGVTQSPTHLIKTRGQQVTLRCSPISGHKSVSWYQQVLGQGPQFIFQYYEKEERGRGNFPDRFSARQFPNYSSELNVNALLLGDSALYLCASSLGTHRDANQPQHFGDGTRLSIL.

This chain joins TRBV20-1 and TRBJ2-1; D not certain. This CDR3 contains 11 residues. V shed 3 bases and J shed 8 bases, with 8 bases lying between them. CDR1 is DFQATT, CDR2 SNEGSKA, per germline (reference sequence). CDR3 DNA: TGCAGTGCTAGCGGACCCGATGAGCAGTTCTTC. Translated: CSASGPDEQFF.

This sequence joins TRBV6-1 and TRBJ2-2, with a weak D call TRBD1 (5 bases). The CDR3 consists of 14 residues. The V and J ends lost 4 bases and 8 bases respectively, with 14 bases between them. Germline V gene sequence: CDR1 MNHNS, CDR2 SASEGT. DNA for the CDR3: TGTGCCAGCAGTGTGGGCAGGGCTAAGGGGGAGCTGTTTTTT. It codes for CASSVGRAKGELFF.

J is TRBJ1-1 and V is TRBV19; a weak D match, TRBD1 (6 bases). Germline V CDR1 and CDR2: LNHDA, SQIVND (reference sequence). The CDR3 runs to 14 residues. V lost 4 bases and J lost 0, with 9 bases in between. The chain's CDR3 is CASSKGGMNTEAFF. DNA of the CDR3: TGTGCCAGTAGTAAAGGGGGGATGAACACTGAAGCTTTCTTT.

V is TRBV7-2 and J is TRBJ2-1, with TRBD2 matching 8 bases. Germline V lookup: CDR1 SGHTA, CDR2 FQGNSA. Trimming at V came to 5 bases and at J to 3 bases, leaving 9 bases not matched to a gene. This CDR3 contains 16 residues. The chain's CDR3 is CASSPGTRGNYNEQFF. The CDR3 coding sequence is TGTGCCAGCAGCCCCGGGACTAGGGGGAACTACAATGAGCAGTTCTTC.

This clone was seen only a few times. The J gene is TRBJ1-2, the V gene TRBV18, with D hard to call. Germline CDR1 reads KGHSH; CDR2 reads LQKENI. This CDR3 spans 15 amino acids. The V gene lost 0 bases and the J gene lost 0 bases, with 8 bases spanning the gap. The CDR3 sequence: CASSPPVKANYGYTF. CDR3 DNA: TGTGCCAGCTCACCACCGGTCAAAGCTAACTATGGCTACACCTTC.

This clone was found once. The rearrangement uses TRBV5-1 and TRBJ2-3, with D perhaps assigned TRBD1 or TRBD2 (6 bases each). Between the trimmed V and J ends, which lost 4 bases and 2 bases, there was a span of 17 bases. The CDR3 extends over 16 amino acids. CDR1 SGHRS and CDR2 YFSETQ come from the germline V gene. The CDR3 here is CASSASFGGPTDTQYF. The CDR3 nucleotides are TGCGCCAGCAGCGCTTCCTTCGGGGGCCCCACAGATACGCAGTATTTT.

The CDR3 is CASSRLAGDYNEQFF. Written as DNA, the CDR3 is TGCGCCAGCAGCAGACTAGCGGGGGACTACAATGAGCAGTTCTTC. The chain carries TRBV4-3 and TRBJ2-1; 12 positions agree with TRBD2. The V segment lost 5 bases and the J segment 3 bases; nucleotides outside the gene matches: 2. The V gene's germline CDR1 is LGHNA and CDR2 YSLEER. This CDR3 spans 15 amino acids.

The chain employs TRBV18 and TRBJ2-3, with 7 bases matching TRBD2. CDR3 length equals 15 residues. The V and J ends lost 0 bases and 1 base, in that order; junction bases with no gene match: 1. Germline V gives CDR1 KGHSH, CDR2 LQKENI. The CDR3 loop reads CASSPPGLRTDTQYF. The CDR3 nucleotides are TGTGCCAGCTCACCACCGGGACTACGCACAGATACGCAGTATTTT. Combining the CDR3 with reference TRBV18 and TRBJ2-3 gives the whole variable domain NAGVMQNPRHLVRRRGQEARLRCSPMKGHSHVYWYRQLPEEGLKFMVYLQKENIIDESGMPKERFSAEFPKEGPSILRIQQVVRGDSAAYFCASSPPGLRTDTQYFGPGTRLTVL.

This clone appeared a few times. The genes are TRBV12-5 and TRBJ2-2, with D perhaps matching TRBD1 (6 bases). The CDR3 is 14 amino acids. The V end lost 7 bases, the J end lost 2 bases, and 11 bases lay between the germline ends. Germline assignment: CDR1 LGHNT and CDR2 FRNRAP. In nucleotides, the CDR3 is TGTGCTAGTGCCGCGACAGGAAACACCGGGGAGCTGTTTTTT. Translation: CASAATGNTGELFF.

The CDR3 DNA reads as TGCGCCAGCAGTCAACTAGCGGGGGGGAAGACAGATACGCAGTATTTT. This gives the protein CASSQLAGGKTDTQYF. The chain couples TRBV23-1 to TRBJ2-3, with 12 bases that match TRBD2. TRBV23-1 is an ORF, with its function uncertain. The CDR3 extends over 16 amino acids. V lost 2 bases, J lost 3 bases, and 3 bases stayed unmatched.

The rearrangement uses TRBV13 and TRBJ2-3, with D unresolved. This CDR3 is built from 15 residues. Germline V lookup: CDR1 PRHDT, CDR2 FYEKMQ (reference sequence). The V end lost 0 bases, the J end lost 5 bases, and 12 bases lay between the germline ends. The CDR3 sequence is CASSLGTIPQDTQYF. CDR3 nucleotides: TGTGCCAGCAGCTTAGGTACTATACCGCAAGATACGCAGTATTTT.